This T cell receptor beta chain was captured in a study of blood T cell repertoires in COVID-19 (dated by TCRdb to 2018 to 2020). At the level of the whole study: The collaborator samples originated in the United States, Italy and Spain and spanned the acute and convalescent phases of COVID-19. Where HLA class I and class II types were available, the types were taken from metadata supplied by the sample provider, not from assay-based typing. The samples were drawn from two sources: the first 160 participants of the ongoing ImmuneRACE study, and 1,000 to 1,500 subjects contributed by 6 global collaborators. The prospective study material was composed of cDNA or gDNA derived from T cells, B-cell-depleted T cells, or PBMCs. A de-identified subject ID, COVID-19 status, age in years and sex were almost always included in the sample metadata. Subjects who had been exposed to COVID-19, were actively infected with it, or had recovered from it provided the deeply sampled blood TCRbeta repertoires that made up the dataset. The repertoires were released in a freely available public database intended as a resource for research on the immune response to SARS-CoV-2. Broader findings and caveats from the paper: How much clinical and demographic metadata was included differed by source and by participant, and the metadata was provided uncurated.

Counted from cysteine to phenylalanine, this CDR3 has 13 amino acids. Of all the DNA, just the CDR3 is kept, 39 bases in frame from base 1. V drops 6 bases and J drops 2 bases, leaving 5 bases in between. The immunoSEQ Assay, a bias-controlled multiplex PCR, was used to amplify TCRbeta CDR3 regions from genomic DNA. Under the source paper's analysis protocol: Within the assay, amplification of reference gene primers was used to estimate how many nucleated cells each sample contained. To quantify the absolute abundance of each unique TCRbeta CDR3 rearrangement, sequence reads were collapsed and filtered. Productive Simpson clonality was computed per sample as the square root of Simpson's diversity index over productive rearrangements. The immuneACCESS repertoire file appears here via TCRdb, limited to in-frame rearrangements. These files lack a portion of the clones; in checked studies, under half of the deficit traces to unresolved V genes, and the cause of the others is not known. V and J calls and clone size are those listed in that table; D and trimming were worked out from the DNA. Within this sample are under 50,000 clones, with 90% of them counted one time only. Around 20% of the sample rests with the top ten.

In this sample, this clone turned up once. The target of this receptor is not known. No clone much larger than this one lies a single base away; base qualities are absent. Each collaborating institution followed its own protocols to collect whole blood in K2EDTA tubes. For TCRbeta analysis, collaborator samples were shipped as frozen whole blood, as isolated PBMCs, or as DNA extracted from either sample type. The rearranged segments are TRBV12-3 or TRBV12-4 and TRBJ2-6, with the D gene uncertain. The receptor was derived from a man in his 70s with active COVID-19. The sample was peripheral blood. The CDR3 region reads CASRLPGANVLTF. The DNA reads as follows: TGTGCCAGCAGACTCCCTGGGGCCAACGTCCTGACTTTC.